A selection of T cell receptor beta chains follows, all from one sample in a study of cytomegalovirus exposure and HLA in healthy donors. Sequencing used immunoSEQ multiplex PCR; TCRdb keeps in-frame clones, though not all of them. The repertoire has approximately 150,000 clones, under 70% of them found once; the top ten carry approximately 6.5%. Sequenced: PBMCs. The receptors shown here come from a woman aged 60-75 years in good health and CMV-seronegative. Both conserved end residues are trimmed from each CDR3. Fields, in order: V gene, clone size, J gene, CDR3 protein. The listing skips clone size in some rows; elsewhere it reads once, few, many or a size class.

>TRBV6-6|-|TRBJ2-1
ASSTSGGTGEQF
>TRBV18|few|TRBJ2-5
ASSPLTGGYQETQY
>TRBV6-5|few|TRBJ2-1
ASSYGGRGSNEQF
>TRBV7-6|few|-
ASSASDTSYEQY
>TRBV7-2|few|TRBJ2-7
ASSLGLAGGLYEQY
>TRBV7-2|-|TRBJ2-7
ASSLGVGGTGAYEQY
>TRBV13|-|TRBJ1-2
ASSLGGGGPYGYT
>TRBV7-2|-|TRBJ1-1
ASSRRGAALGENTEAF
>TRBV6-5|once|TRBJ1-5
ASRRRNQPQH
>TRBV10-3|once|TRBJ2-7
AISESSQWARPY
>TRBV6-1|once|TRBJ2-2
ASRLTSGGTGELF
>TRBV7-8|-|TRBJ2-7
ASSLASKLMGGRRYEQY
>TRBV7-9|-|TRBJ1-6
SSRIVQGENSPLH
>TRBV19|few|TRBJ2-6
ASTFSGANVLT
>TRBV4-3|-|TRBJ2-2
ASSQGAGGRIPGELF
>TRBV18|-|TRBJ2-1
ASSPLPPGTSGGGEQF
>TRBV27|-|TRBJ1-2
ASSPDRVSGYT
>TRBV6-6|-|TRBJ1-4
ASENRFGATNEKLF
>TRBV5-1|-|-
ASSVHTGTGQYEQY
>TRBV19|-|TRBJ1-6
ASSPQGQGISYNSPLH
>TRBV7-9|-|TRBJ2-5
ASSPRGPETQY
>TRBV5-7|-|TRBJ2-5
ASSLGGSGGAGSQETQY
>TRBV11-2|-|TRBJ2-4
ASSQRQVVAKNIQY
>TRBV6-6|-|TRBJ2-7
ASSGQGIYEQY
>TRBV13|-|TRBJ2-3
ASSLWLAPDTQY
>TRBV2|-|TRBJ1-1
ASSDVGTNTEAF
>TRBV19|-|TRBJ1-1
ASWTGGDTEAF
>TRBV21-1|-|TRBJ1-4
ASSAAGPQGAPWDEKLF
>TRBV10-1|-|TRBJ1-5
ASVGGVLSTPNQPQH
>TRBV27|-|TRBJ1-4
ASSTLDRRNEKLF
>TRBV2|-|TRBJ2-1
ASSDTSGGAEQF